The 28 T cell receptor beta chains below were found in one sample sequenced in a study of blood T cell repertoires in COVID-19. The protocol was immunoSEQ multiplex PCR, while the TCRdb copy is restricted to in-frame clones and leaves out a portion. The repertoire holds almost 30,000 clones, with 80% to 90% as singletons. Sequenced material: peripheral blood. These receptors were obtained from a human donor in a cohort sampled during active COVID-19.

The chain joins TRBV2 to TRBJ2-7; TRBD1 aligns across 8 bases. The V segment lost 7 bases and the J segment 7 bases; nucleotides outside the gene matches: 12. Germline CDR1 and CDR2: SNHLY and FYNNEI. The CDR3 contains 14 residues. The CDR3 loop reads CASNPGQEPVEQYF. The CDR3 DNA reads as TGTGCCAGCAACCCGGGACAGGAGCCTGTAGAGCAGTACTTC.

The chain employs TRBV11-2 and TRBJ2-1; D might be TRBD2 (5 bases). CDR3 length equals 16 residues. Trimming removed 6 bases from V and 4 bases from J, with 19 bases in between. In germline, CDR1 is SGHAT, CDR2 FQNNGV. The DNA of the CDR3 is TGTGCCAGCAGGCCCCTCGAACGGGATACTTACAATGAGCAGTTCTTC. Translated, it gives CASRPLERDTYNEQFF.

This rearrangement joins TRBV7-3 to TRBJ2-1; 8 bases are shared with TRBD2. The CDR3 has 15 amino acids. From germline, CDR1 is SGHTA and CDR2 FQGTGA. V shed 0 bases, J shed 3 bases, and the junction held 1 base outside the gene matches. In nucleotides, the CDR3 is TGTGCCAGCAGCTTAACTAGCGGGGACTACAATGAGCAGTTCTTC. It encodes CASSLTSGDYNEQFF.

The gene calls are TRBV6-1 and TRBJ1-1; unclear D gene. The CDR3 length is 14 residues. Per germline, CDR1 MNHNS and CDR2 SASEGT. V gave up 1 base and J gave up 0 bases, with 6 bases separating them. The CDR3 reads CASSEGVMNTEAFF. For the CDR3, the DNA is TGTGCCAGCAGTGAAGGAGTGATGAACACTGAAGCTTTCTTT.

J is TRBJ1-1 and V is TRBV27, with TRBD1 as a possible D gene (6 bases). V gave up 2 bases and J gave up 0 bases, with 7 bases separating them. This CDR3 comprises 14 residues. Germline V gives CDR1 MNHEY, CDR2 SMNVEV (reference sequence). The CDR3 protein is CASSLGQMNTEAFF. The CDR3 nucleotides read TGTGCCAGCAGTTTAGGACAGATGAACACTGAAGCTTTCTTT.

As DNA, the CDR3 is TGTGCCAGCAGGACAGGGACCAAAAACATTCAGTACTTC. Protein: CASRTGTKNIQYF. The rearrangement joins TRBV28 to TRBJ2-4; 7 bases align to TRBD1. Trimming cost V 6 bases and J 2 bases; bases outside gene matches: 1. Germline V gene data show CDR1 as MDHEN and CDR2 as SYDVKM. The CDR3 consists of 13 residues.

This chain uses TRBV5-6 with TRBJ2-2; D might be TRBD1 (6 bases). V shed 6 bases and J shed 7 bases, with 13 bases lying between them. The length of the CDR3 is 13 residues. Per the germline V gene, CDR1 is SGHDT and CDR2 is YYEEEE. CDR3 sequence reads: CASTPTGDGELFF. CDR3 bases: TGTGCCAGCACCCCGACAGGTGACGGGGAGCTGTTTTTT.

In its sample, this clone was seen a few times. This chain links TRBV28 with TRBJ1-5; TRBD1 agrees at 7 bases. Germline loops: CDR1 MDHEN, CDR2 SYDVKM. Trimming at V came to 5 bases and at J to 4 bases, leaving 11 bases not matched to a gene. The CDR3 spans 16 residues. The CDR3 region has the DNA TGTGCCAGCAGTGGTGGGACAGCCAGACTAAATCAGCCCCAGCATTTT. Its translation is CASSGGTARLNQPQHF.

This clone was seen just once. The CDR3 sequence: CSGGQGANTGELFF. The CDR3 bases are TGCAGCGGCGGACAGGGGGCTAACACCGGGGAGCTGTTTTTT. This chain connects TRBV29-1 to TRBJ2-2; 11 bases line up with TRBD1. The V gene end was trimmed by 7 bases and the J gene end by 2 bases; junction bases not matched to a gene: 3. This CDR3 comprises 14 residues. Germline V gene lookup returns CDR1 SQVTM and CDR2 ANQGSEA.

The V and J genes are TRBV6-1 and TRBJ2-2, with D perhaps TRBD1 (6 bases). V gave up 2 bases and J gave up 8 bases, with 15 bases separating them. From germline, CDR1 is MNHNS and CDR2 SASEGT. The CDR3 has 15 amino acids. CDR3 sequence (DNA): TGTGCCAGCAGTGAACATACGGACAGCTTGGGGGAGCTGTTTTTT. It codes for CASSEHTDSLGELFF.

V usage is TRBV5-4 and J usage is TRBJ1-1; 9 nucleotides align to TRBD1. The junction had 5 bases not matched to a gene; V was cut back by 4 bases and J by 7 bases. The CDR3 sequence is 13 residues long. Germline CDR1 SGHNT, CDR2 YYREEE (reference sequence). CDR3 protein: CASSQDRGNEAFF. In nucleotides, the CDR3 is TGTGCCAGCAGCCAGGACAGGGGAAATGAAGCTTTCTTT.

This rearrangement joins TRBV28 to TRBJ1-4; perhaps TRBD1 as D (5 bases). CDR1 and CDR2 from the germline V gene are MDHEN and SYDVKM. V dropped 7 bases and J dropped 6 bases, with 18 bases sitting between them. CDR3 length: 15 residues. In DNA form, the CDR3 reads TGTGCCAGCATAACTCAGGGAGGGATAGATGAAAAACTGTTTTTT. This gives the protein CASITQGGIDEKLFF.

V and J are TRBV6-5 and TRBJ1-6; possibly TRBD1 for D (6 bases). The CDR3 runs to 13 residues. Germline assignment: CDR1 MNHEY and CDR2 SVGAGI. V lost 10 bases and J 7 bases, leaving 14 bases between the germline ends. CDR3 DNA: TGTGCCATCCACGGGACAAGGAATTCACCCCTCCACTTT. Its protein is CAIHGTRNSPLHF.

There are a few counts of this clone. The chain uses TRBV7-2 and TRBJ1-1; D unresolved. Trimming took off 1 base at V and 6 bases at J, with 9 bases between the two ends. The germline V gene encodes CDR1 SGHTA and CDR2 FQGNSA. The CDR3 is 13 amino acids. DNA for the CDR3: TGTGCCAGCAGCTTAGATAACTCGGCTGAAGCTTTCTTT. It is translated as CASSLDNSAEAFF. Together with reference TRBV7-2 and TRBJ1-1, the CDR3 gives the full variable domain: GAGVSQSPSNKVTEKGKDVELRCDPISGHTALYWYRQSLGQGLEFLIYFQGNSAPDKSGLPSDRFSAERTGGSVSTLTIQRTQQEDSAVYLCASSLDNSAEAFFGQGTRLTVV.

This chain connects TRBV28 to TRBJ1-2, with 11 bases identical to TRBD1. In germline, CDR1 is MDHEN, CDR2 SYDVKM. CDR3 length equals 16 residues. V gave up 5 bases and J gave up 5 bases; unmatched junction bases: 10. The CDR3, as DNA: TGTGCCAGCAGTCTGGAGGGACAGGGGGTTTTATATGGCTACACCTTC. Encoded protein: CASSLEGQGVLYGYTF.

The chain has TRBV6-5 and TRBJ1-6, with D possibly matching TRBD1 (6 bases). The CDR3 has 15 amino acids. Trimming shortened V by 7 bases and J by 5 bases, and 15 bases separated the two germline ends. CDR1 is MNHEY and CDR2 is SVGAGI in the germline V gene. The CDR3 DNA reads TGTGCCAGCAAAGTTGGGCAGGGGAATAATTCACCCCTCCACTTT. This encodes CASKVGQGNNSPLHF.

The V call is TRBV28, the J call TRBJ2-1; TRBD2 matches 9 bases. This CDR3 has 16 residues. CDR1 and CDR2 (germline): MDHEN, SYDVKM. With 7 bases clipped from V and 1 base from J, the junction kept 8 bases outside the gene matches. The DNA of the CDR3 is TGTGCCAGCAAAGGGGGAGCGGGGGGATCCTACAATGAGCAGTTCTTC. It encodes CASKGGAGGSYNEQFF.

The J gene is TRBJ1-6, the V gene TRBV6-2 or TRBV6-3; D may be TRBD1 (5 bases). The CDR3 totals 15 residues. Germline loops: CDR1 MNHEY, CDR2 SVGEGT. V shed 6 bases and J shed 7 bases, with 16 bases lying between them. DNA for the CDR3: TGTGCCAGCAGCGAACTCGGGACTGAGAATTCACCCCTCCACTTT. This codes for CASSELGTENSPLHF.

The chain combines TRBV9 with TRBJ2-6, with D possibly TRBD2 on 5 matching bases. Germline V lookup: CDR1 SGDLS, CDR2 YYNGEE. There are 15 residues in the CDR3. The ends were cut back, 2 bases at V and 0 bases at J, with 6 bases in the middle. The DNA of the CDR3 is TGTGCCAGCAGCGTCGGGGACTCTGGGGCCAACGTCCTGACTTTC. Residues: CASSVGDSGANVLTF.

The gene calls are TRBV6-5 and TRBJ2-7; 12 positions match TRBD2. The CDR3 runs to 16 residues. Trimming removed 0 bases from V and 3 bases from J; junction bases left unmatched: 3. CDR1 is MNHEY, CDR2 SVGAGI, per germline. The CDR3 loop is CASSYSTSGGLYEQYF. The CDR3 DNA reads as TGTGCCAGCAGTTACTCGACTAGCGGGGGACTCTACGAGCAGTACTTC.

V usage is TRBV19 and J usage is TRBJ1-2; D is unclear. This CDR3 comprises 13 residues. The germline gives CDR1 LNHDA, CDR2 SQIVND (reference sequence). With 5 bases removed from V and 3 bases from J, the gap between germline ends came to 10 bases. The CDR3 is CASSPPDYYGYTF. The DNA of the CDR3 is TGTGCCAGTAGTCCCCCCGACTACTATGGCTACACCTTC.

The chain employs TRBV29-1 and TRBJ2-7; 9 bases are shared with TRBD1. The germline gives CDR1 SQVTM, CDR2 ANQGSEA. The CDR3 totals 13 residues. Trimming at V came to 6 bases and at J to 2 bases, leaving 5 bases not matched to a gene. The CDR3 region has the DNA TGCAGCGTCGGGACAGGGATGGCCTACGAGCAGTACTTC. This gives the protein CSVGTGMAYEQYF.

J is TRBJ2-5 and V is TRBV2, with 11 bases aligning to TRBD2. The CDR3 extends over 13 amino acids. Germline V CDR1 and CDR2: SNHLY, FYNNEI. Trimming removed 6 bases from V and 7 bases from J; junction bases left unmatched: 4. This CDR3 reads CASRGTSGGTQYF. The DNA of the CDR3 is TGTGCCAGCAGGGGGACTAGCGGCGGGACCCAGTACTTC.

As concerns this clone: One junction end does not reproduce the germline sequence, and a read error may be involved. Other DNA sequences in the sample encode the same CDR3. The V gene is TRBV28, the J gene TRBJ2-3, with D maybe TRBD2 (5 bases). CDR3 length: 15 residues. Per germline, CDR1 MDHEN and CDR2 SYDVKM. The CDR3: CASSSGGSSTDTQYF. In nucleotides, the CDR3 is TGTGCCAGCAGTTCTGGCGGATCTAGCACAGATACGCAATATTTT.

The rearrangement uses TRBV15 and TRBJ2-3; perhaps TRBD2 as D (6 bases). The CDR3 is 13 residues long. The V gene lost 8 bases and the J gene lost 3 bases, with 12 bases spanning the gap. Germline V gene sequence: CDR1 LNHNV, CDR2 YYDKDF (reference sequence). DNA of the CDR3: TGTGCCACCGCCACCGGGACTACAGATACGCAGTATTTT. As protein: CATATGTTDTQYF.

The gene calls are TRBV18 and TRBJ2-5; TRBD1 matches 8 bases. Germline V gene sequence: CDR1 KGHSH, CDR2 LQKENI. V shed 5 bases and J 5 bases; nucleotides not matched to a gene: 13. The CDR3 is 16 residues long. The CDR3 is CASSRGQGTVWETQYF. CDR3 bases: TGTGCCAGCTCAAGAGGACAGGGTACGGTCTGGGAGACCCAGTACTTC. The full variable domain, its missing parts supplied by reference TRBV18 and TRBJ2-5, is NAGVMQNPRHLVRRRGQEARLRCSPMKGHSHVYWYRQLPEEGLKFMVYLQKENIIDESGMPKERFSAEFPKEGPSILRIQQVVRGDSAAYFCASSRGQGTVWETQYFGPGTRLLVL.

The J gene is TRBJ2-1, the V gene TRBV5-1; 7 nucleotides match TRBD2. Germline V lookup: CDR1 SGHRS, CDR2 YFSETQ. The CDR3 length is 15 residues. V lost 3 bases and J lost 0; bases outside the gene matches: 3. CDR3 DNA sequence: TGCGCCAGCAGCTGGGGGGGAAGCTCCTACAATGAGCAGTTCTTC. Amino acids: CASSWGGSSYNEQFF.

The rearrangement joins TRBV6-2 or TRBV6-3 to TRBJ2-2, with TRBD2 matching over 13 bases. V shed 2 bases, J shed 5 bases, and the junction held 2 bases outside the gene matches. CDR3 length equals 16 residues. From germline, CDR1 is MNHEY and CDR2 SVGEGT. The CDR3 sequence: CASSYRGLAGTGELFF. CDR3 nucleotide sequence: TGTGCCAGCAGTTACCGGGGACTAGCGGGGACCGGGGAGCTGTTTTTT.